These T cell receptor beta chains were read from a single sample in a study of cytotoxic CD8 clonotypes in ibrutinib-treated CLL. Measured with immunoSEQ multiplex PCR; TCRdb has only the in-frame clones, and not every one. Of 300,000 to 350,000 clones listed, around four fifths are singletons. This material consisted of PBMCs, taken before ibrutinib treatment. The receptor set was obtained from a human donor with chronic lymphocytic leukemia. CDR3s include the opening cysteine and the closing phenylalanine or tryptophan. The order of the fields is CDR3 DNA, CDR3 protein, V gene, J gene, D gene, clone size. A D gene is named only where the DNA matches it firmly. Clone size appears in some rows only: once, few, many, or a class for an expanded clone.

cdr3_nt: TGTGCCAGCAGTCCGGACAGGGGATTCGACTATGGCTACACCTTC
cdr3_aa: CASSPDRGFDYGYTF
v_call: TRBV2
j_call: TRBJ1-2
d_call: TRBD1
clone_size: NA

cdr3_nt: TGTGCCAGCAGCCTGGCAGGGATTTCCTACGAGCAGTACTTC
cdr3_aa: CASSLAGISYEQYF
v_call: TRBV28
j_call: TRBJ2-7
d_call: NA
clone_size: NA

cdr3_nt: TGTGCCAGCAGCTTAATCTCGGCGGGAGGGCCCGATCTTAGTGAGCAGTTCTTC
cdr3_aa: CASSLISAGGPDLSEQFF
v_call: TRBV7-3
j_call: TRBJ2-1
d_call: TRBD2
clone_size: NA

cdr3_nt: TGTGCCAGCAGTGGGACTAACTCCTACGAGCAGTACTTC
cdr3_aa: CASSGTNSYEQYF
v_call: TRBV6-1
j_call: TRBJ2-7
d_call: NA
clone_size: NA

cdr3_nt: TGTGCCAGCAGTACTAGCGGGAGAGAGACCCAGTACTTC
cdr3_aa: CASSTSGRETQYF
v_call: TRBV6-5
j_call: TRBJ2-5
d_call: TRBD2
clone_size: NA

cdr3_nt: TGTGCCAGCAGCTTGTACGCCGAGCAGTTCTTC
cdr3_aa: CASSLYAEQFF
v_call: TRBV5-4
j_call: TRBJ2-1
d_call: NA
clone_size: NA

cdr3_nt: TGCAGCGTTGAAGGTAGGGGGCTCTACGAGCAGTACTTC
cdr3_aa: CSVEGRGLYEQYF
v_call: TRBV29-1
j_call: TRBJ2-7
d_call: TRBD1
clone_size: NA

cdr3_nt: TGTGCCAGCAGCAGAGGAGGGGCGGGACAGCCCCAGCATTTT
cdr3_aa: CASSRGGAGQPQHF
v_call: TRBV7-8
j_call: TRBJ1-5
d_call: NA
clone_size: NA

cdr3_nt: TGTGCCAGCTCACCTGGACAGGGGATGACCTACGAGCAGTACTTC
cdr3_aa: CASSPGQGMTYEQYF
v_call: TRBV18
j_call: TRBJ2-7
d_call: TRBD1
clone_size: NA

cdr3_nt: TGTGCCATTACAGGGCCTGGGGCCAACGTCCTGACTTTC
cdr3_aa: CAITGPGANVLTF
v_call: TRBV2
j_call: TRBJ2-6
d_call: NA
clone_size: once

cdr3_nt: TGTGCCAGCAGCTTAGATTCCAGGTCCTACGAGCAGTACTTC
cdr3_aa: CASSLDSRSYEQYF
v_call: TRBV11-2
j_call: TRBJ2-7
d_call: NA
clone_size: NA

cdr3_nt: TGTGCCAGCAGCCCGCCTTGGGAGACCCAGTACTTC
cdr3_aa: CASSPPWETQYF
v_call: TRBV7-9
j_call: TRBJ2-5
d_call: NA
clone_size: NA

cdr3_nt: TGTGCCAGCAGCAGGGGACTAGCGGGGATCCAAGAGACCCAGTACTTC
cdr3_aa: CASSRGLAGIQETQYF
v_call: TRBV7-9
j_call: TRBJ2-5
d_call: TRBD2
clone_size: NA

cdr3_nt: TGTGCCAGTAGTATAACCGCAGGGGGCGCGAACAATGAGCAGTTCTTC
cdr3_aa: CASSITAGGANNEQFF
v_call: TRBV19
j_call: TRBJ2-1
d_call: TRBD1
clone_size: NA

cdr3_nt: TGTGCCAGCAGTGCGTCGGCAGGGACAGAGACCCAGTACTTC
cdr3_aa: CASSASAGTETQYF
v_call: TRBV2
j_call: TRBJ2-5
d_call: NA
clone_size: NA

cdr3_nt: TGTGCCAGCAGCTTTTCGGTCAGGGAGACCCAGTACTTC
cdr3_aa: CASSFSVRETQYF
v_call: TRBV11-1
j_call: TRBJ2-5
d_call: NA
clone_size: NA

cdr3_nt: TGTGCCAGCAGGATTGTTGGACGGGCCAGCTACGAGCAGTACTTC
cdr3_aa: CASRIVGRASYEQYF
v_call: TRBV27
j_call: TRBJ2-7
d_call: NA
clone_size: once

cdr3_nt: TGTGCCAGCAGTGAAGGGGGAACCCCGGGGGGGAATGAGCAGTTCTTC
cdr3_aa: CASSEGGTPGGNEQFF
v_call: TRBV2
j_call: TRBJ2-1
d_call: TRBD2
clone_size: NA

cdr3_nt: TGTGCCACCAGCAGGGCGGGACTCAACAATGAGCAGTTCTTC
cdr3_aa: CATSRAGLNNEQFF
v_call: TRBV15
j_call: TRBJ2-1
d_call: NA
clone_size: NA

cdr3_nt: TGCAGCGCCGACCGCCACAATGAGCAGTTCTTC
cdr3_aa: CSADRHNEQFF
v_call: TRBV29-1
j_call: TRBJ2-1
d_call: NA
clone_size: NA

cdr3_nt: TGTGCCAGCACCCACCTTAGGCCAGCAGGGTTCCCCTACAATGAGCAGTTCTTC
cdr3_aa: CASTHLRPAGFPYNEQFF
v_call: TRBV27
j_call: TRBJ2-1
d_call: NA
clone_size: NA

cdr3_nt: TGTGCCAGCAGCGTAGGTCTGGCATACGAGCAGTACTTC
cdr3_aa: CASSVGLAYEQYF
v_call: TRBV9
j_call: TRBJ2-7
d_call: NA
clone_size: NA

cdr3_nt: TGTGCCAGCAGCTTAGTTCCCGACAGGGGCTACGAGCAGTACTTC
cdr3_aa: CASSLVPDRGYEQYF
v_call: TRBV7-9
j_call: TRBJ2-7
d_call: TRBD1
clone_size: NA

cdr3_nt: TGTGCCAGCAGTCTAAGACTAGCGGGAGGCTTGCCTACCTACGAGCAGTACTTC
cdr3_aa: CASSLRLAGGLPTYEQYF
v_call: TRBV28
j_call: TRBJ2-7
d_call: TRBD2
clone_size: NA

cdr3_nt: TGTGCCAGCAGTGAATTTAAGGGTTATAGCTCCTACAATGAGCAGTTCTTC
cdr3_aa: CASSEFKGYSSYNEQFF
v_call: TRBV25-1
j_call: TRBJ2-1
d_call: NA
clone_size: NA

cdr3_nt: TGCGCCAGCAGCCTACAAGACGCCGCCTACAATGAGCAGTTCTTC
cdr3_aa: CASSLQDAAYNEQFF
v_call: TRBV4-3
j_call: TRBJ2-1
d_call: NA
clone_size: NA

cdr3_nt: TGTGCCAGCAACCTGGACAGGGCGGACTACGAGCAGTACTTC
cdr3_aa: CASNLDRADYEQYF
v_call: TRBV28
j_call: TRBJ2-7
d_call: TRBD1
clone_size: NA

cdr3_nt: TGTGCCAGCAGGCGACAGGGGGTCTACCTTAACTATGGCTACACCTTC
cdr3_aa: CASRRQGVYLNYGYTF
v_call: TRBV2
j_call: TRBJ1-2
d_call: TRBD1
clone_size: NA

cdr3_nt: TGTGCCATCAGTGAGTCCCCTCTAGCGGGAGGTAGCAATGAGCAGTTCTTC
cdr3_aa: CAISESPLAGGSNEQFF
v_call: TRBV10-3
j_call: TRBJ2-1
d_call: TRBD2
clone_size: NA

cdr3_nt: TGTGCCACCAGCACCAACAGGGGTACCAATCAGCCCCAGCATTTT
cdr3_aa: CATSTNRGTNQPQHF
v_call: TRBV15
j_call: TRBJ1-5
d_call: TRBD1
clone_size: NA

cdr3_nt: TGTGCCAGCAGCCTCCAGGGGAGGAACACCGGGGAGCTGTTTTTT
cdr3_aa: CASSLQGRNTGELFF
v_call: TRBV27
j_call: TRBJ2-2
d_call: NA
clone_size: NA

cdr3_nt: TGTGCCAGCAGCTCAGACAGGGTGGACTACGAGCAGTACTTC
cdr3_aa: CASSSDRVDYEQYF
v_call: TRBV7-6
j_call: TRBJ2-7
d_call: TRBD1
clone_size: NA

cdr3_nt: TGTGCCAGTAGATCAACGGCGGATTTTGGTGAGCAGTTCTTC
cdr3_aa: CASRSTADFGEQFF
v_call: TRBV19
j_call: TRBJ2-1
d_call: NA
clone_size: NA

cdr3_nt: TGCGCCAGCAGTGAGTCGACAGGGGAAAACATTCAGTACTTC
cdr3_aa: CASSESTGENIQYF
v_call: TRBV10-1
j_call: TRBJ2-4
d_call: TRBD1
clone_size: NA

cdr3_nt: TGTGCCAGCAGTGAGGGGACTACGGAGTTCTTC
cdr3_aa: CASSEGTTEFF
v_call: TRBV25-1
j_call: TRBJ2-1
d_call: TRBD2
clone_size: NA

cdr3_nt: TGTGCCAGCAGCTTCCAAGAGACCCAGTACTTC
cdr3_aa: CASSFQETQYF
v_call: TRBV11-2
j_call: TRBJ2-5
d_call: NA
clone_size: NA

cdr3_nt: TGTGCCAGTAGTATCCAGGGTAGGGAGACCCAGTACTTC
cdr3_aa: CASSIQGRETQYF
v_call: TRBV19
j_call: TRBJ2-5
d_call: NA
clone_size: NA

cdr3_nt: TGCAGCGTTGATTTGGCAGGTGAAGCTTTCTTT
cdr3_aa: CSVDLAGEAFF
v_call: TRBV29-1
j_call: TRBJ1-1
d_call: NA
clone_size: NA

cdr3_nt: TGCAGCGTTGTCCACTGGGGTAGCACAGATACGCAGTATTTT
cdr3_aa: CSVVHWGSTDTQYF
v_call: TRBV29-1
j_call: TRBJ2-3
d_call: NA
clone_size: NA

cdr3_nt: TGTGCCAGCAGCTTAGGGACAGGGTTAACCTATGGCTACACCTTC
cdr3_aa: CASSLGTGLTYGYTF
v_call: TRBV7-6
j_call: TRBJ1-2
d_call: TRBD1
clone_size: NA

cdr3_nt: TGTGCCAGCAGGCGTTCAGGGTTCACATCCTACGAGCAGTACTTC
cdr3_aa: CASRRSGFTSYEQYF
v_call: TRBV5-4
j_call: TRBJ2-7
d_call: NA
clone_size: NA

cdr3_nt: TGTGCCAGCATCTTACTAGGGGAGGCGAGCACAGATACGCAGTATTTT
cdr3_aa: CASILLGEASTDTQYF
v_call: TRBV7-9
j_call: TRBJ2-3
d_call: NA
clone_size: NA

cdr3_nt: TGTGCCAGCAGCTTACTAACGAAGGGTCGGTTTGGCTACACCTTC
cdr3_aa: CASSLLTKGRFGYTF
v_call: TRBV7-6
j_call: TRBJ1-2
d_call: NA
clone_size: NA

cdr3_nt: TGTGCCAGCTCACTACGGGACGGGCATACGCAGTATTTT
cdr3_aa: CASSLRDGHTQYF
v_call: TRBV18
j_call: TRBJ2-3
d_call: NA
clone_size: NA

cdr3_nt: TGTGCCAGTAGTATCGACCGGGGGTATCAGCCCCAGCATTTT
cdr3_aa: CASSIDRGYQPQHF
v_call: TRBV19
j_call: TRBJ1-5
d_call: NA
clone_size: NA

cdr3_nt: TGTGCCAGCAACTACACCGGGACTCTTAACAATGAGCAGTTCTTC
cdr3_aa: CASNYTGTLNNEQFF
v_call: TRBV6-8
j_call: TRBJ2-1
d_call: NA
clone_size: NA

cdr3_nt: TGTGCCAGCAGACCGGACAGGGGGTACCAGCCCCAGCATTTT
cdr3_aa: CASRPDRGYQPQHF
v_call: TRBV2
j_call: TRBJ1-5
d_call: TRBD1
clone_size: NA

cdr3_nt: TGTGCCAGCAGCCCCGATGGGACTAGCCGTTACAATGAGCAGTTCTTC
cdr3_aa: CASSPDGTSRYNEQFF
v_call: TRBV7-2
j_call: TRBJ2-1
d_call: TRBD2
clone_size: NA

cdr3_nt: TGTGCCAGCAGCTTAGGTAGACAGGGGGCAGGGAGCAATCAGCCCCAGCATTTT
cdr3_aa: CASSLGRQGAGSNQPQHF
v_call: TRBV7-8
j_call: TRBJ1-5
d_call: TRBD1
clone_size: NA

cdr3_nt: TGTGCCAGCAGTTTCACCGGGACAGGGATTTACGAGCAGTACTTC
cdr3_aa: CASSFTGTGIYEQYF
v_call: TRBV6-5
j_call: TRBJ2-7
d_call: TRBD1
clone_size: few

cdr3_nt: TGTGCCAGCAGCTTGGGGGACAGGGCAGGTTGGGGCTACACCTTC
cdr3_aa: CASSLGDRAGWGYTF
v_call: TRBV5-4
j_call: TRBJ1-2
d_call: TRBD1
clone_size: NA

cdr3_nt: TGTGCCAGCAGCTTATATCTCCACGAGCAGTACTTC
cdr3_aa: CASSLYLHEQYF
v_call: TRBV7-2
j_call: TRBJ2-7
d_call: NA
clone_size: NA

cdr3_nt: TGTGCCAGCACCTTAGCAACTAGCGGTTACAATGAGCAGTTCTTC
cdr3_aa: CASTLATSGYNEQFF
v_call: TRBV6-5
j_call: TRBJ2-1
d_call: TRBD2
clone_size: once

cdr3_nt: TGTGCCAGCAGCTTTAGGACAGGGGACCAAGAGACCCAGTACTTC
cdr3_aa: CASSFRTGDQETQYF
v_call: TRBV5-4
j_call: TRBJ2-5
d_call: TRBD1
clone_size: NA

cdr3_nt: TGCGCCAGCAGCTTGGGTGGGACCCAGTACTTC
cdr3_aa: CASSLGGTQYF
v_call: TRBV5-1
j_call: TRBJ2-5
d_call: NA
clone_size: NA

cdr3_nt: TGTGCCAGCAGCAAGGCCGACAGGACTCCTTACAATGAGCAGTTCTTC
cdr3_aa: CASSKADRTPYNEQFF
v_call: TRBV21-1
j_call: TRBJ2-1
d_call: NA
clone_size: NA